These T cell receptor beta chains were read from a single sample in a study of regulatory T cells in long-lasting Graves disease. TCRdb re-analysed the multiplex PCR reads in MiXCR, keeping a single row per CDR3 protein. The data hold about 660,000 distinct CDR3 sequences, with approximately 29% observed a single time. The starting material was peripheral blood mononuclear cells (PBMCs), obtained when the disease was refractory, from a patient treated with antithyroid drugs. The receptor source for this set is a female donor with Graves disease. Both conserved end residues are part of each CDR3. A D gene is named only where the DNA matches it firmly. For some rows the clone size is stated as once, few or many, or as a class when expanded; others skip it.

D gene	J gene	clone size	V gene	CDR3 protein	CDR3 DNA
TRBD2	TRBJ2-7	few	TRBV5-1	CASSLNREKREVAYEQYF	TGCGCCAGCAGCTTGAATCGGGAAAAGCGGGAGGTCGCCTACGAGCAGTACTTC
NA	TRBJ1-4	few	TRBV5-1	CASSRLGDTTTNEKLFF	TGCGCCAGCAGCCGGCTGGGCGACACCACAACTAATGAAAAACTGTTTTTT
TRBD2	TRBJ2-5	many	TRBV6-1	CASRSGEGRETQYF	TGTGCCAGCAGGTCCGGGGAGGGGCGGGAGACCCAGTACTTC
NA	TRBJ1-4	NA	TRBV5-1	CASSFGRSNEKLFF	TGCGCCAGCAGCTTCGGACGCAGCAATGAAAAACTGTTTTTT
NA	TRBJ1-1	NA	TRBV30	CAWSQEEAFF	TGTGCCTGGAGTCAGGAAGAAGCTTTCTTT
NA	TRBJ2-7	few	TRBV6-1	CASSRDPSSYEQYF	TGTGCCAGCAGCAGGGACCCGAGCTCCTACGAGCAGTACTTC
TRBD1	TRBJ1-2	many	TRBV28	CTSSLIDRGYGYTF	TGTACCAGCAGTTTGATCGACAGGGGCTATGGCTACACCTTC
NA	TRBJ1-2	few	TRBV10-3	CAISDAGAGYTF	TGTGCCATCAGTGATGCAGGGGCCGGCTACACCTTC
NA	TRBJ1-4	NA	TRBV20-1	CSARVGEKLFF	TGCAGTGCTAGAGTTGGAGAAAAACTGTTTTTT
NA	TRBJ2-2	NA	TRBV25-1	CASSETLLVDGATGELFF	TGTGCCAGCAGTGAAACCCTACTCGTGGATGGGGCGACCGGGGAGCTGTTTTTT
NA	TRBJ2-7	few	TRBV11-2	CASSLWGRRSYEQYF	TGTGCCAGCAGCTTATGGGGACGTAGGTCCTACGAGCAGTACTTC
TRBD1	TRBJ2-3	few	TRBV5-1	CASSLITGGDTDTQYF	TGCGCCAGCAGCCTTATAACAGGGGGCGACACAGATACGCAGTATTTT
TRBD1	TRBJ2-7	NA	TRBV5-1	CASSPGTDKYEQYF	TGCGCCAGCAGTCCCGGGACAGACAAATACGAGCAGTACTTC
NA	TRBJ2-1	few	TRBV11-2	CASSPRTITNEQFF	TGTGCCAGCAGCCCTCGGACCATTACGAATGAGCAGTTCTTC
TRBD2	TRBJ2-7	many	TRBV20-1	CSARGLAGLVYEQYF	TGCAGTGCTAGGGGACTAGCGGGTTTAGTCTACGAGCAGTACTTC
NA	TRBJ2-5	many	TRBV13	CASSSVADLRGKTQYF	TGTGCCAGCAGCTCCGTAGCGGACCTAAGGGGGAAGACCCAGTACTTC
NA	TRBJ1-6	NA	TRBV2	CASRLQGVDSPLHF	TGTGCCAGCAGGCTACAGGGAGTTGATTCACCCCTCCACTTT
NA	TRBJ2-2	many	TRBV12-3/TRBV12-4	CASSYHSDTGELFF	TGTGCCAGCAGTTACCACTCAGACACCGGGGAGCTGTTTTTT
NA	TRBJ1-1	few	TRBV28	CASSWKITEAFF	TGTGCCAGCAGTTGGAAAATCACTGAAGCTTTCTTT
TRBD2	TRBJ2-5	NA	TRBV2	CASSPLGGVGTSVATQYF	TGTGCCAGCAGCCCCCTCGGGGGGGTTGGGACTAGCGTAGCGACCCAGTACTTC
NA	TRBJ1-2	many	TRBV6-1	CASSVLGVGYTF	TGTGCCAGCAGTGTCCTGGGGGTTGGCTACACCTTC
TRBD2	TRBJ2-7	NA	TRBV10-3	CAIRGTSGEFVGQYF	TGTGCCATCAGGGGGACTAGCGGCGAATTTGTGGGGCAGTACTTC
TRBD2	TRBJ2-7	NA	TRBV14	CASSQDPGGPHEQYF	TGTGCCAGCAGCCAAGACCCGGGAGGGCCACACGAGCAGTACTTC
NA	TRBJ1-5	few	TRBV20-1	CSARPRAGLSQPQHF	TGCAGTGCTAGACCCAGGGCGGGTTTAAGCCAGCCCCAGCATTTT
TRBD1	TRBJ1-1	few	TRBV12-3/TRBV12-4	CASSLAGQRAEAFF	TGTGCCAGCAGTTTAGCGGGACAGAGGGCTGAAGCTTTCTTT
TRBD1	TRBJ2-3	NA	TRBV12-3/TRBV12-4	CASRAGTGTNTQYF	TGTGCCAGCAGAGCCGGGACAGGGACGAATACGCAGTATTTT
NA	TRBJ1-2	NA	TRBV6-1	CASSRQLNYGYTF	TGTGCCAGCAGTCGACAGCTTAACTATGGCTACACCTTC
NA	TRBJ1-1	few	TRBV2	CASSEPVGEMNTEAFF	TGTGCCAGCAGTGAACCTGTGGGGGAGATGAACACTGAAGCTTTCTTT
NA	TRBJ1-2	few	TRBV20-1	CSADSDDYGYTF	TGCAGTGCTGACTCAGACGACTATGGCTACACCTTC
NA	TRBJ2-2	NA	TRBV15	CATSRDFDPNTGELFF	TGTGCCACCAGCAGAGATTTTGACCCGAACACCGGGGAGCTGTTTTTT
NA	TRBJ1-2	NA	TRBV29-1	CSATKGREKANYGYTF	TGCAGCGCCACTAAGGGACGAGAAAAAGCTAACTATGGCTACACCTTC
NA	TRBJ1-1	NA	TRBV7-9	CASRNSGRVAEAFF	TGTGCCAGCAGGAACTCCGGGAGAGTGGCTGAAGCTTTCTTT
NA	TRBJ1-2	NA	TRBV19	CASSRPGDTARNYGCTF	TGTGCCAGTAGTCGACCAGGAGATACCGCAAGGAACTATGGCTGCACCTTC
NA	TRBJ1-5	few	TRBV6-1	CASSDQGVNQPQHF	TGTGCCAGCAGTGATCAGGGTGTCAATCAGCCCCAGCATTTT
TRBD1	TRBJ1-4	NA	TRBV6-1	CASRIKGALQLFF	TGTGCCAGCAGGATAAAGGGGGCTTTGCAACTGTTTTTT
TRBD2	TRBJ2-7	few	TRBV12-3/TRBV12-4	CASSPLLGQRELPVSYEQYF	TGTGCCAGCAGTCCCCTCTTGGGCCAGCGGGAGTTACCCGTCTCCTACGAGCAGTACTTC
NA	TRBJ1-4	NA	TRBV5-1	CASSLVNRENEKLFF	TGCGCCAGCAGCTTGGTAAACAGGGAAAATGAAAAACTGTTTTTT
NA	TRBJ1-1	many	TRBV12-3/TRBV12-4	CASSFDTSRANTEAFF	TGTGCCAGCAGTTTCGACACTTCTAGGGCGAACACTGAAGCTTTCTTT
NA	TRBJ1-6	many	TRBV12-3/TRBV12-4	CASSFSSYNSPLHF	TGTGCCAGCAGTTTTAGCTCCTATAATTCACCCCTCCACTTT
NA	TRBJ2-1	few	TRBV20-1	CSATYPTGASNEQFF	TGCAGTGCTACCTACCCCACGGGAGCTTCCAATGAGCAGTTCTTC
TRBD1	TRBJ1-4	many	TRBV15	CATSSGQGGEKLFF	TGTGCCACCAGCAGCGGACAGGGCGGTGAAAAACTGTTTTTT
NA	TRBJ1-6	NA	TRBV12-3/TRBV12-4	CASSLGRQIPDNSPLHF	TGTGCCAGCAGTTTAGGGAGACAGATACCAGATAATTCACCCCTCCACTTT
NA	TRBJ1-5	NA	TRBV5-1	CVSRPEGQNQPQHF	TGCGTCAGCCGTCCAGAGGGGCAAAATCAGCCCCAGCATTTT
TRBD2	TRBJ2-7	many	TRBV2	CASVRLAGIYEQYF	TGTGCCAGCGTAAGACTAGCGGGAATCTACGAGCAGTACTTC
NA	TRBJ2-1	NA	TRBV11-2	CASSLDMEQFF	TGTGCCAGCAGCTTAGATATGGAGCAGTTCTTC
NA	TRBJ1-1	NA	TRBV7-9	CASSLVSQQAFF	TGTGCCAGCAGCCTAGTTTCGCAACAAGCTTTCTTT
TRBD1	TRBJ1-2	NA	TRBV19	CASSKEPGTASGYTF	TGTGCCAGTAGTAAAGAGCCCGGGACAGCCTCCGGCTACACCTTC
TRBD2	TRBJ2-1	once	TRBV20-1	CSAAKIAGGTNEQFF	TGCAGTGCTGCGAAGATAGCGGGAGGGACCAATGAGCAGTTCTTC
NA	TRBJ1-2	few	TRBV6-1	CASTRGLNYGYTF	TGTGCCAGCACGCGCGGGCTGAACTATGGCTACACCTTC
TRBD1	TRBJ1-1	NA	TRBV9	CASSATGTGVAFF	TGTGCCAGCAGCGCGACCGGGACAGGGGTGGCTTTCTTT
TRBD1	TRBJ1-1	few	TRBV7-2	CASSRGQGGNTEAFF	TGTGCCAGCTCACGTGGACAGGGGGGTAACACTGAAGCTTTCTTT
TRBD1	TRBJ1-2	many	TRBV20-1	CSATLGTANYGYTF	TGCAGTGCCACACTTGGGACAGCTAACTATGGCTACACCTTC